A single sample is the source of the 3 T cell receptor beta chains below, sequenced in a study of identical twins (TCRdb year 2016). Library method: 5' RACE. The instrument given in TCRdb is Illumina HiSeq 2000. Starting from the raw public reads, TCRdb applied fastp trimming at Q25, assembled clones with MiXCR and retained in-frame beta chains. Every entry covers one CDR3 protein and lists the most common genes and DNA from its rows. For this sample there are roughly 240,000 distinct CDR3 sequences; around 7% appear just once. The top ten clones comprise 3% to 4% of the sample. These data were also filed under a second study, of yellow fever vaccine responses in identical twins.

Material for sequencing was memory (CD45RO+) T cells sorted from blood. This sample's cell subset or site label indicates: CD45RO+ enriched T cells. All receptors derive from a woman aged 18-35 years in good health.

This clonotype was counted only a few times. This sequence joins TRBV6-1 and TRBJ1-4, with TRBD1 matching 9 bases. The germline V gene has CDR1 MNHNS and CDR2 SASEGT. The CDR3 contains 15 residues. With 5 bases clipped from V and 3 bases from J, the junction kept 4 bases outside the gene matches. The CDR3 loop reads CASSRTGAPNEKLFF. CDR3 sequence (DNA): TGTGCCAGCAGTAGGACAGGGGCCCCTAATGAAAAACTGTTTTTT.

This clonotype was counted a few times. This chain connects TRBV23-1 to TRBJ1-5, with D uncertain. TRBV23-1 is placed among ORFs of uncertain function. CDR3 length: 16 residues. V shed 6 bases and J shed 1 base, with 16 bases lying between them. This CDR3 reads CASSPVHRRSNQPQHF. DNA of the CDR3: TGCGCCAGCAGCCCAGTACACCGGCGGAGCAATCAGCCCCAGCATTTT.

This clonotype occurred a few times. This chain joins TRBV18 and TRBJ1-2; D might be TRBD1 (6 bases). The germline CDR1 and CDR2 sequences are KGHSH and LQKENI. V lost 0 bases, J lost 6 bases, and 14 bases lay in between. This CDR3 contains 15 residues. The CDR3 coding sequence is TGTGCCAGCTCACCACCGAGGACAGAGAGTCATGGCTACACCTTC. Amino acid sequence: CASSPPRTESHGYTF.